Following are 3 T cell receptor beta chains from one sample sequenced in a study of shared clonotypes between healthy human individuals. Assay: immunoSEQ multiplex PCR; the TCRdb copy retains only in-frame clones and omits some. The top ten clones hold about 1.8% of a sample with about 680,000 clones, around 73% of them seen once. The specimen sequenced was memory CD4+ T cells sorted from blood. Subset reported: CD45RA-negative fraction. These receptors were obtained from a young woman in good health.

CDR3 residues: CASSLEGGTARTDTQYF. CDR3 DNA: TGTGCCAGCAGCTTAGAGGGGGGGACAGCTCGAACAGATACGCAGTATTTT. The V gene is TRBV7-2, the J gene TRBJ2-3, with D perhaps matching TRBD1 or TRBD2 (7 bases each). The CDR3 spans 17 residues. Germline V gives CDR1 SGHTA, CDR2 FQGNSA. With 1 base removed from V and 3 bases from J, the gap between germline ends came to 17 bases.

This CDR3 reads CASSQVHQSSYEQYF. The CDR3 DNA reads as TGCGCCAGCAGCCAAGTGCACCAGAGCTCCTACGAGCAGTACTTC. The genes are TRBV4-1 and TRBJ2-7; D gene unclear. Trimming cost V 1 base and J 0 bases, with 10 bases left between them. The CDR3 is made up of 15 amino acids. Germline values: CDR1 MGHRA, CDR2 YSYEKL.

The chain combines TRBV14 with TRBJ2-2; D is unresolved. The CDR3 has 13 residues. V lost 4 bases and J lost 5, with 8 bases in between. Germline V gene lookup returns CDR1 SGHDN and CDR2 FVKESK. CDR3 protein: CASSRGRTGELFF. The CDR3 nucleotides are TGTGCCAGCAGCCGGGGTCGTACCGGGGAGCTGTTTTTT.